These 7 T cell receptor beta chains were all obtained from the same sample, sequenced in a study of T cells in Graves' hyperthyroidism and ophthalmopathy. Amplification yielded TCR beta CDR3 regions, with RNA transcripts as the source. When the TCR CDR3 underwent first-round RT-PCR, the HTBI primer set was used. TCRdb itself ran the multiplex PCR reads through MiXCR, one entry per CDR3 protein. The data contain under 350,000 distinct CDR3 sequences, about 20% of them seen just once; the ten biggest clones take up 49%. The sequencing sample was made of blood. Every receptor here comes from a woman aged 45-59 years with Graves' hyperthyroidism.

This clonotype was seen a handful of times. The V call is TRBV7-3, the J call TRBJ2-2; D is possibly TRBD2 (7 bases). CDR3 length: 16 amino acids. Trimming removed 5 bases at V and 1 base at J, with 14 bases between. Looked up from germline, CDR1 is SGHTA and CDR2 is FQGTGA. The DNA for the CDR3 is TGTGCCAGCAGCCGAGGGGGGGCGGTGAACACCGGGGAGCTGTTTTTT. Translation gives CASSRGGAVNTGELFF.

This chain uses TRBV5-1 with TRBJ1-2; maybe TRBD1 (5 bases). Deletions cut 4 bases from V and 0 bases from J, with 13 bases between. Germline V gene data show CDR1 as SGHRS and CDR2 as YFSETQ. The length of the CDR3 is 15 residues. The CDR3 reads CASSGLGTTNYGYTF. In nucleotides, the CDR3 is TGCGCCAGCAGCGGGTTGGGGACTACTAACTATGGCTACACCTTC.

This clonotype was seen repeatedly, ten times or more. The V and J genes are TRBV5-1 and TRBJ2-1; 7 bases line up with TRBD2. The CDR3 extends over 14 amino acids. Trimming removed 1 base from V and 6 bases from J; junction bases left unmatched: 4. The V gene's germline CDR1 is SGHRS and CDR2 YFSETQ. The DNA of the CDR3 is TGCGCCAGCAGCTTGCAGACTAGCAGCAATGAGCAGTTCTTC. Translation: CASSLQTSSNEQFF.

The table lists this clonotype with a few counts. J is TRBJ2-2 and V is TRBV2, with 10 bases matching TRBD2. Per the germline V gene, CDR1 is SNHLY and CDR2 is FYNNEI. V shed 7 bases and J 4 bases; nucleotides not matched to a gene: 3. The CDR3 is 14 residues long. CDR3 coding DNA: TGTGCCAGCAAACCTAGCGGGGGCACCGGGGAGCTGTTTTTT. The encoded protein is CASKPSGGTGELFF.

This clonotype was counted a few times. The chain is built from TRBV6-1 and TRBJ2-7; the D gene is possibly TRBD2 (7 bases). The ends were cut back, 5 bases at V and 0 bases at J, with 20 bases in the middle. The CDR3 is 17 amino acids. CDR1 MNHNS and CDR2 SASEGT come from the germline V gene. The CDR3 here is CASSRGRGGLSSYEQYV. The CDR3 nucleotides are TGTGCCAGCAGTAGGGGGAGGGGGGGTTTAAGCTCCTACGAGCAGTACGTC.

V is TRBV2 and J is TRBJ2-3, with 10 bases matching TRBD2. Germline assignment: CDR1 SNHLY and CDR2 FYNNEI. After removal of 3 bases from V and 1 base from J, the junction contained 4 bases not matched to a gene. The length of the CDR3 is 16 residues. CDR3 amino acids: CASSDFGLAGTDTQYF. The CDR3 DNA reads as TGTGCCAGCAGTGATTTCGGACTAGCGGGCACAGATACGCAGTATTTT.

Ten or more counts support this clonotype. This chain connects TRBV30 to TRBJ1-6; the match to TRBD1 covers 11 bases. This CDR3 has 15 amino acids. CDR1 is GTSNPN and CDR2 is SVGIG in the germline V gene (reference sequence). J was trimmed by 8 bases and V by 2 bases; bases with no gene match: 5. The CDR3: CAWSTGQGADSPLHF. CDR3 in DNA: TGTGCCTGGAGTACCGGACAGGGGGCGGATTCACCCCTCCACTTT.